Shown below are 7 T cell receptor beta chains from a single sample sequenced in a study of CD8 T cells in Susac syndrome. Random hexamers served to reverse transcribe about 0.45 to 1 ug RNA. One entry per CDR3 protein results from TCRdb running MiXCR on the immunoSEQ multiplex PCR reads. The sample lists hundreds of thousands of distinct CDR3 sequences, approximately 94% occurring once. Sequencing input: CD4+ T cells from PBMCs. All receptors derive from a human donor with Susac syndrome.

The genes are TRBV24-1 and TRBJ2-7; 9 bases align to TRBD2. Germline V gene sequence: CDR1 KGHDR, CDR2 SFDVKD. The CDR3 sequence is 17 residues long. Unmatched junction bases numbered 6, after V lost 1 base and J lost 0 bases. CDR3 DNA: TGTGCCACCAGTGATTTTTCGCTAGCGGGATACTCCTACGAGCAGTACTTC. Amino acids: CATSDFSLAGYSYEQYF.

V is TRBV7-3 and J is TRBJ2-3; D is possibly TRBD2 (7 bases). The germline CDR1 and CDR2 sequences are SGHTA and FQGTGA. V lost 0 bases and J 3 bases, leaving 16 bases between the germline ends. The CDR3 consists of 17 residues. CDR3 in DNA: TGTGCCAGCAGCTTAACGGTCGGCGGGGGCGGAACAGATACGCAGTATTTT. It translates to CASSLTVGGGGTDTQYF.

J is TRBJ1-1 and V is TRBV27; 7 bases line up with TRBD1. This CDR3 is 15 amino acids long. The junction had 6 bases not matched to a gene; V was cut back by 5 bases and J by 0 bases. Germline values: CDR1 MNHEY, CDR2 SMNVEV (reference sequence). This chain's CDR3 is CASSPSTGLNTEAFF. The CDR3 DNA reads TGTGCCAGCAGTCCCTCGACAGGGTTGAACACTGAAGCTTTCTTT.

A single count supports this clonotype. V is TRBV30 and J is TRBJ2-6; D is unclear. Germline lookup yields CDR1 GTSNPN and CDR2 SVGIG (reference sequence). CDR3 length: 16 amino acids. V gave up 4 bases and J gave up 0 bases, with 13 bases separating them. As DNA, the CDR3 is TGTGCCTGGACTAGTACCGTGAGCTCTGGGGCCAACGTCCTGACTTTC. It is translated as CAWTSTVSSGANVLTF.

The V call is TRBV5-1, the J call TRBJ1-2; no definite D call. The CDR3 runs 14 residues. V dropped 7 bases and J dropped 0 bases, with 13 bases sitting between them. Looked up from germline, CDR1 is SGHRS and CDR2 is YFSETQ. The CDR3, as DNA: TGCGCCAGCCGAGCAGGCGGAACTAACTATGGCTACACCTTC. This gives the protein CASRAGGTNYGYTF.

V is TRBV6-5 and J is TRBJ1-2; 7 bases match TRBD1. Germline V gene data show CDR1 as MNHEY and CDR2 as SVGAGI. This CDR3 comprises 13 residues. V shed 6 bases and J 6 bases; nucleotides not matched to a gene: 7. CDR3 protein: CASRRQGAHGYTF. In DNA form, the CDR3 reads TGTGCCAGCAGACGACAGGGAGCCCATGGCTACACCTTC.

The V and J genes are TRBV29-1 and TRBJ1-1; D gene uncertain. The germline CDR1 and CDR2 sequences are SQVTM and ANQGSEA. This CDR3 has 13 amino acids. With 2 bases removed from V and 2 bases from J, the gap between germline ends came to 9 bases. CDR3 nucleotides: TGCAGCGTTGAATTGGCGGGTAACACTGAAGCTTTCTTT. It encodes CSVELAGNTEAFF.